This T cell receptor (beta chain) was sequenced in a study of post-analysis software for immune sequencing data. Trimming removed 6 bases from V and 2 bases from J, with 10 bases in between. Germline V gene sequence: CDR1 DFQATT, CDR2 SNEGSKA (reference sequence). The CDR3 is 12 residues long. Whole-study results and caveats: Roughly 5 TRBV segments, including TRBV5-6, TRBV5-1 and TRBV20-1, were more frequent in patients than controls. Samples from one preparation batch, clustered by F measure, grouped strongly together. The study found significantly lower normalized Chao1 diversity in multiple sclerosis patients than in controls.

Remarks on this clonotype: Its antigen is as yet unknown.

Unique molecular identifiers were carried by the TCR beta cDNA libraries. TCRdb redid the calling of the PCR reads with MiXCR, one entry per CDR3 protein. Of roughly 730,000 distinct CDR3 sequences detected, roughly 30% appear once; the ten largest clones hold 0.5% to 0.6%. The V call is TRBV20-1, the J call TRBJ2-5; D unclear. The TCR originated in a girl aged 10-17 years with multiple sclerosis. Sequencing used blood. CDR3: CSAEDRQETQYF. CDR3 sequence (DNA): TGCAGTGCCGAGGACCGACAAGAGACCCAGTACTTC.